The rows below give T cell receptor beta chains drawn from one sample of a study of CD8 T cells in Susac syndrome. TCRdb passed the immunoSEQ multiplex PCR reads through MiXCR, listing each CDR3 protein once. The sample has 71,000 or so distinct CDR3 sequences, 96% seen once. Sequenced material: CD4+ T cells from PBMCs. These receptors were obtained from a human donor with multiple sclerosis. Each CDR3 is given with its conserved first and last residue. A D gene is named only where the DNA matches it firmly. Size values are once, few and many counts, or a class for expanded clones, and some rows have none.

clone size	J gene	V gene	D gene	CDR3 DNA	CDR3 protein
-	TRBJ1-1	TRBV9	-	TGTGCCAGCAGCGCTCAGGGGAGCCCGAACACTGAAGCTTTCTTT	CASSAQGSPNTEAFF
-	TRBJ2-3	TRBV20-1	-	TGCAGTGCTCCAGGGGGGGGCCGCACAGATACGCAGTATTTT	CSAPGGGRTDTQYF
-	TRBJ2-2	TRBV3-1	-	TGTGCCAGCAGCCAAGTCTCGTCCTTCCCGAACACCGGGGAGCTGTTTTTT	CASSQVSSFPNTGELFF
-	TRBJ1-6	TRBV20-1	-	TGCAGTGCGCCCAGTACAGGGACAAGTAATTCACCCCTCCACTTT	CSAPSTGTSNSPLHF
-	TRBJ2-5	TRBV2	-	TGTGCCAGCAGTAGACACGAAGAGACCCAGTACTTC	CASSRHEETQYF
-	TRBJ2-7	TRBV4-2	-	TGTGCCAGCAGCCACGGTGCGTACGAGCAGTACTTC	CASSHGAYEQYF
-	TRBJ2-1	TRBV24-1	TRBD2	TGTGCCACCAGTGCCCCAGGACTAGCGGGGGTCCATTCCTACAATGAGCAGTTCTTC	CATSAPGLAGVHSYNEQFF
few	TRBJ2-3	TRBV3-1	-	TGTGCCAGCAGCCAAGTAGGGACTGGCACAGATACGCAGTATTTT	CASSQVGTGTDTQYF
-	TRBJ2-1	TRBV27	TRBD2	TGTGCCAGCAGTCCTACCCGGGGGGGGTACAATGAGCAGTTCTTC	CASSPTRGGYNEQFF
-	TRBJ1-3	TRBV28	-	TGTGCCAGCAGTTTGGGGGTCGACGGCTACTCTGGAAACACCATATATTTT	CASSLGVDGYSGNTIYF
once	TRBJ1-4	TRBV20-1	-	TGCAGTGCTAGAGATCGAGAAAAACTGTTTTTT	CSARDREKLFF
-	TRBJ2-2	TRBV7-9	-	TGTGCCAGCAGCCCTCTGGGCTCGGAGCGCACCGGGGAGCTGTTTTTT	CASSPLGSERTGELFF
-	TRBJ2-7	TRBV7-9	-	TGTGCCAGCAGCTTAGTGGGGGGGCGCGGCTACGAGCAGTACTTC	CASSLVGGRGYEQYF
-	TRBJ1-5	TRBV12-3/TRBV12-4	-	TGTGCCAGCACTTTGGACCGAGGCAATCAGCCCCAGCATTTT	CASTLDRGNQPQHF
-	TRBJ2-3	TRBV20-1	TRBD2	TGCAGTGCTCTTAGCGGGGGCCCCGAGGGAGATACGCAGTATTTT	CSALSGGPEGDTQYF
-	TRBJ2-2	TRBV12-3/TRBV12-4	-	TGTGCCAGCAGTTTGCTAGTCAACACCGGGGAGCTGTTTTTT	CASSLLVNTGELFF
-	TRBJ1-1	TRBV3-1	-	TGTGCCAGCAGCCAGCGCAGGGGCGAGGTGAACACTGAAGCTTTCTTT	CASSQRRGEVNTEAFF
-	TRBJ2-7	TRBV4-1	TRBD1	TGCGCCAGCAGCCAAGCAGAAGGACAGGGGGTCTACGAGCAGTACTTC	CASSQAEGQGVYEQYF
-	TRBJ1-6	TRBV5-1	-	TGCGCCAGCAGCTTGGATCCTGCTAATTCACCCCTCCACTTT	CASSLDPANSPLHF
-	TRBJ1-1	TRBV29-1	-	TGCAGCGTCCGCCGTCTTTTGGAGAACACTGAAGCTTTCTTT	CSVRRLLENTEAFF
-	TRBJ2-1	TRBV20-1	-	TGCAGTGCTATCGGGCTAGCCAAGGTAGTGAGAGAGGATGAGCAGTTCTTC	CSAIGLAKVVREDEQFF
-	TRBJ2-7	TRBV10-3	-	TGTGCCATCAGTGAGAGGGGCTCCTACGAGCAGTACTTC	CAISERGSYEQYF
-	TRBJ2-3	TRBV5-4	TRBD2	TGTGCCAGCACCATCGCCGGGGGGAGGGCAGATACGCAGTATTTT	CASTIAGGRADTQYF
-	TRBJ1-5	TRBV12-3/TRBV12-4	-	TGTGCCAGCAGCTCAAACCTGGACAATAGCAATCAGCCCCAGCATTTT	CASSSNLDNSNQPQHF
once	TRBJ2-5	TRBV5-1	-	TGCGCCAGCAGCTTGGTCGGTGAAGAGACCCAGTACTTC	CASSLVGEETQYF
-	TRBJ2-7	TRBV30	TRBD1	TGTGCCTGGACTCGAAAGGACAGGGGGCACGAGCAGTACTTC	CAWTRKDRGHEQYF
-	TRBJ1-1	TRBV29-1	-	TGCAGCGTTGAAGAGGCAGGGAGCACTGAAGCTTTCTTT	CSVEEAGSTEAFF
-	TRBJ2-5	TRBV29-1	-	TGCAGCGTGTCTACTCCGGGCCCAGAGACCCAGTACTTC	CSVSTPGPETQYF
-	TRBJ2-3	TRBV12-3/TRBV12-4	TRBD2	TGTGCCAGCAGTTTCTCTAGCGGGGGGGCAGATACGCAGTATTTT	CASSFSSGGADTQYF
-	TRBJ2-7	TRBV4-1	-	TGCGCCAGCAGCCAAGAGCCTTTCGGGGATTCCTACGAGCAGTACTTC	CASSQEPFGDSYEQYF
-	TRBJ1-1	TRBV12-3/TRBV12-4	-	TGTGCCAGCGCAACCCCCAAGAGCACTGAAGCTTTCTTT	CASATPKSTEAFF
-	TRBJ1-1	TRBV29-1	-	TGCAGCGTTGTGAGGCCCGTGAACACTGAAGCTTTCTTT	CSVVRPVNTEAFF
-	TRBJ1-5	TRBV20-1	-	TGCAGTGCTCGTTTACGTTCCCGGAATAGCAATCAGCCCCAGCATTTT	CSARLRSRNSNQPQHF
-	TRBJ2-1	TRBV5-8	TRBD2	TGTGCCAGCAGCCGTAGCGGGGGGACTAACAATGAGCAGTTCTTC	CASSRSGGTNNEQFF
-	TRBJ1-1	TRBV5-4	TRBD1	TGTGCCAGCAGGACCACAGGGGGCCGGGGGAACACTGAAGCTTTCTTT	CASRTTGGRGNTEAFF
-	TRBJ1-2	TRBV5-6	-	TGTGCCAGCAGCTTGGGCGGCGGCTACACCTTC	CASSLGGGYTF
-	TRBJ2-1	TRBV11-2	TRBD2	TGTGCCAGCAGCTTACTATCGGGGGGTATCTACAATGAGCAGTTCTTC	CASSLLSGGIYNEQFF
-	TRBJ2-7	TRBV20-1	-	TGCAGTGTTCTCGGGGGCAGAAACTACGAGCAGTACTTC	CSVLGGRNYEQYF
-	TRBJ2-5	TRBV11-2	TRBD2	TGTGCCAGCAGCTTTGGGAGGGGACCGTACCAAGAGACCCAGTACTTC	CASSFGRGPYQETQYF
few	TRBJ2-7	TRBV12-3/TRBV12-4	-	TGTGCCAGCAGTTTACGGGGGCCCAACTACGAGCAGTACTTC	CASSLRGPNYEQYF
few	TRBJ2-7	TRBV6-1	-	TGTGCCAGCAGTCCCCGCCAGGGTCGGGGCTACGAGCAGTACTTC	CASSPRQGRGYEQYF
once	TRBJ2-5	TRBV30	-	TGTGCCTGGAGTTCGGTGACGGGGGCAGGGGAGACCCAGTACTTC	CAWSSVTGAGETQYF
-	TRBJ2-1	TRBV27	-	TGTGCCAGCAGTTTGCTTGGGGGAAACAATGAGCAGTTCTTC	CASSLLGGNNEQFF
-	TRBJ1-3	TRBV7-2	-	TGTGCCAGCAGCTGGGACCGTGGAAACACCATATATTTT	CASSWDRGNTIYF
-	TRBJ1-5	TRBV24-1	-	TGTGCCACCCCCCTGGGGGATAGCAATCAGCCCCAGCATTTT	CATPLGDSNQPQHF
-	TRBJ1-1	TRBV20-1	-	TGCAGTGCTAGAGATCCTTCGCAGGGGATGTTAAAGGCTGAAGCTTTCTTT	CSARDPSQGMLKAEAFF
-	TRBJ1-4	TRBV28	-	TGTGCCAGCAGTTTATCCCCAACAGTCCGGGAAAAACTGTTTTTT	CASSLSPTVREKLFF
-	TRBJ1-4	TRBV12-3/TRBV12-4	TRBD1	TGTGCCAGCAGTGGGGACAGGACTAATGAAAAACTGTTTTTT	CASSGDRTNEKLFF
-	TRBJ1-5	TRBV30	-	TGTGCCTGGAGTGTGGAGCGGGATAGCAATCAGCCCCAGCATTTT	CAWSVERDSNQPQHF
-	TRBJ1-5	TRBV6-1	-	TGTGCCAGCAGTGAGAGGAATCAGCCCCAGCATTTT	CASSERNQPQHF
once	TRBJ2-7	TRBV27	-	TGTGCCAGCACCCAGACCGGCGGTCCTCCCTACGAGCAGTACTTC	CASTQTGGPPYEQYF
-	TRBJ2-3	TRBV3-1	TRBD2	TGTGCCAGCAGCCAAGACTCGCCAGCGGGGGGGTGGACAGATACGCAGTATTTT	CASSQDSPAGGWTDTQYF
few	TRBJ1-4	TRBV7-2	-	TGTGCCAGCAGCTTGACAGCAACTAATGAAAAACTGTTTTTT	CASSLTATNEKLFF
-	TRBJ1-2	TRBV29-1	-	TGCAGCGTTGACGAGGCGGGCTATGGCTACACCTTC	CSVDEAGYGYTF